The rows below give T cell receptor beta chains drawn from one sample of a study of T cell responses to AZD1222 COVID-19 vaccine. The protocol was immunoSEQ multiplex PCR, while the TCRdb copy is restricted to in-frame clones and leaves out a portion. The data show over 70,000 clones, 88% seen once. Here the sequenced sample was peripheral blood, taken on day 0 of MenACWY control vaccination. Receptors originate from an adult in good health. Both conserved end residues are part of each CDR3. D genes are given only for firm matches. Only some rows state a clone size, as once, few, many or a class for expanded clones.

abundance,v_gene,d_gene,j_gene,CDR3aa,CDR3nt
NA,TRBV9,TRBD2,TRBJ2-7,CASSPGTSGASYEQYF,TGTGCCAGCAGCCCTGGGACTAGCGGGGCCTCCTACGAGCAGTACTTC
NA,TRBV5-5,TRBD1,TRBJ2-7,CASSFAGTGYEQYF,TGTGCCAGCAGCTTTGCCGGGACAGGGTACGAGCAGTACTTC
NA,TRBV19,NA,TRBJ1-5,CASSMISANQPQHF,TGTGCCAGTAGTATGATCAGCGCCAATCAGCCCCAGCATTTT
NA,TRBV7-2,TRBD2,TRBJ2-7,CASSSWTSGGYEQYF,TGTGCCAGCAGCTCCTGGACTAGCGGGGGCTACGAGCAGTACTTC
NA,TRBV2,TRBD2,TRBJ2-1,CASTLRGGEQFF,TGTGCCAGCACGCTCCGGGGGGGGGAGCAGTTCTTC
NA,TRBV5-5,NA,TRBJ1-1,CASSWDRREAFF,TGTGCCAGCAGCTGGGATAGAAGGGAAGCTTTCTTT
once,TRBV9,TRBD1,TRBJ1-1,CASSPGTAMNTEAFF,TGTGCCAGCAGCCCCGGGACAGCCATGAACACTGAAGCTTTCTTT
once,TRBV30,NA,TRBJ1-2,CAWSLSNYGYTF,TGTGCCTGGAGTCTTTCAAACTATGGCTACACCTTC
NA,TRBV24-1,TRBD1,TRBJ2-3,CATSDLGQGATDTQYF,TGTGCCACCAGTGATTTGGGACAGGGGGCGACAGATACGCAGTATTTT
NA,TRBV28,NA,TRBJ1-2,CASTLGSSSYGYTF,TGTGCCAGCACTTTGGGGTCTTCGAGCTATGGCTACACCTTC
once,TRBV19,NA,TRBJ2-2,CASISQGRGGELFF,TGTGCCAGTATTTCGCAGGGGCGAGGCGGGGAGCTGTTTTTT
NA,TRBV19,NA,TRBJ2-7,CASSIKPEGGYEQYF,TGTGCCAGTAGTATAAAGCCGGAAGGGGGCTACGAGCAGTACTTC
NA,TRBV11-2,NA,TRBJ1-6,CASSLGGQGSLHF,TGTGCCAGCAGCTTAGGAGGTCAAGGGTCCCTCCACTTT
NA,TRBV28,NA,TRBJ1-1,CASSRKGTEAFF,TGTGCCAGCAGCCGGAAAGGAACTGAAGCTTTCTTT
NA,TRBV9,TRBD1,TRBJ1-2,CASTLDRAEGYTF,TGTGCCAGCACTCTGGACAGGGCGGAGGGCTACACCTTC
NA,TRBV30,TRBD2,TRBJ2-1,CAWAGDYDEQFF,TGTGCCTGGGCGGGGGATTATGATGAGCAGTTCTTC
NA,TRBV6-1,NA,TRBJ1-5,CASSEASGTNQPQHF,TGTGCCAGCAGTGAAGCTTCCGGGACTAATCAGCCCCAGCATTTT
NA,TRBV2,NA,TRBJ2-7,CASSPDGQPISYEQYF,TGTGCCAGCAGTCCCGATGGACAGCCGATATCCTACGAGCAGTACTTC
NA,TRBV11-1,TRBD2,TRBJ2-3,CASSLLPGGGDTQYF,TGTGCCAGCAGCTTACTTCCGGGCGGGGGAGATACGCAGTATTTT
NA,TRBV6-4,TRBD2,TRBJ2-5,CASSATSGGAETQYF,TGTGCCAGCAGTGCGACTAGCGGGGGGGCAGAGACCCAGTACTTC
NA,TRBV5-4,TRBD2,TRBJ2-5,CASSLAGGNQETQYF,TGTGCCAGCAGTCTTGCCGGGGGGAATCAAGAGACCCAGTACTTC
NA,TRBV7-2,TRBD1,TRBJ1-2,CASSLSVRDRVYGYTF,TGTGCCAGCAGCTTATCGGTCAGGGACAGGGTGTATGGCTACACCTTC
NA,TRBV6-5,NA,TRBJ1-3,CASSLKWTGNTIYF,TGTGCCAGCAGTTTAAAATGGACTGGAAACACCATATATTTT
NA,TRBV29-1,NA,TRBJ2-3,CSVRQGGTDTQYF,TGCAGCGTACGGCAGGGAGGCACAGATACGCAGTATTTT
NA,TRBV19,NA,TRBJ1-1,CASSATVNTEAFF,TGTGCCAGTAGTGCGACGGTGAACACTGAAGCTTTCTTT
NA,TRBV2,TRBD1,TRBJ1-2,CASSLGTGNYGYTF,TGTGCCAGCAGCCTGGGGACAGGAAACTATGGCTACACCTTC
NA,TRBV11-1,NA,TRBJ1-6,CASSSTGYYNSPLHF,TGTGCCAGCAGCTCCACCGGGTATTATAATTCACCCCTCCACTTT
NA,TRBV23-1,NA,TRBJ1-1,CASSQLGGLTGRAFF,TGCGCCAGCAGTCAATTGGGGGGTCTTACTGGGAGAGCTTTCTTT
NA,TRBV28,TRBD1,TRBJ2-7,CASSSGGTGGYEQYF,TGTGCCAGCAGTTCAGGAGGGACAGGGGGCTACGAGCAGTACTTC
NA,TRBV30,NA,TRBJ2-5,CAWEQDEETQYF,TGTGCCTGGGAGCAGGATGAAGAGACCCAGTACTTC
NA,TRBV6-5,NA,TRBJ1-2,CASSNRELSNYGYTF,TGTGCCAGCAGTAACAGGGAGCTGTCCAACTATGGCTACACCTTC
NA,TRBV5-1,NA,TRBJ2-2,CASSPLSSAGELFF,TGCGCCAGCAGCCCCCTCAGCTCCGCCGGGGAGCTGTTTTTT
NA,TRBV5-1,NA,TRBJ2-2,CASSLAAGSGELFF,TGCGCCAGCAGCTTGGCCGCAGGGTCCGGGGAGCTGTTTTTT